The 5 T cell receptor beta chains below were found in one sample sequenced in a study of T cell responses to AZD1222 COVID-19 vaccine. Profiling relied on immunoSEQ multiplex PCR, and the TCRdb table lists in-frame clones only, not all of them. The top ten clones hold approximately 8.1% of a sample with about 120,000 clones, 86% of them seen once. This specimen consisted of peripheral blood, obtained on day 0 of AZD1222 vaccination. The receptor set was obtained from an adult in good health.

This clone was picked up a small number of times. J is TRBJ1-2 and V is TRBV7-3, with a tentative D call TRBD1 (5 bases). The CDR3 loop spans 14 amino acids. From germline, CDR1 is SGHTA and CDR2 FQGTGA. Trimming removed 4 bases at V and 8 bases at J, with 17 bases between. CDR3 bases: TGTGCCAGCAGCTCCCGTCAAGGGGATTGGGGCTACACCTTC. This sequence encodes CASSSRQGDWGYTF. Full variable domain (rest looked up from reference TRBV7-3 and TRBJ1-2): GAGVSQTPSNKVTEKGKYVELRCDPISGHTALYWYRQSLGQGPEFLIYFQGTGAADDSGLPNDRFFAVRPEGSVSTLKIQRTERGDSAVYLCASSSRQGDWGYTFGSGTRLTVV.

J is TRBJ1-4 and V is TRBV29-1, with 10 bases aligning to TRBD1. This CDR3 is 13 amino acids long. V shed 7 bases, J shed 5 bases, and the junction held 4 bases outside the gene matches. Germline values: CDR1 SQVTM, CDR2 ANQGSEA. In DNA, the CDR3 is TGCAGCGCAATGGGACAGGGGAATGAAAAACTGTTTTTT. This translates into CSAMGQGNEKLFF.

The chain combines TRBV9 with TRBJ2-1, with 7 positions matching TRBD1. The CDR3 is 15 amino acids. CDR1 is SGDLS, CDR2 YYNGEE, per germline. V dropped 3 bases and J dropped 4; count of bases not matched to a gene: 7. CDR3 DNA sequence: TGTGCCAGCAGCGCCCCCGGGACAGCTTACAATGAGCAGTTCTTC. Protein sequence: CASSAPGTAYNEQFF.

V is TRBV6-6 and J is TRBJ2-3; D not certain. Germline assignment: CDR1 MNHNY and CDR2 SVGAGI (reference sequence). The CDR3 consists of 13 residues. The V and J ends lost 5 bases and 3 bases respectively, with 9 bases between them. This chain's CDR3 is CASSRPGTDTQYF. As DNA, the CDR3 is TGTGCCAGCAGTCGTCCCGGGACAGATACGCAGTATTTT.

CDR3 in amino acids: CASSQDPGGGGTEAFF. The CDR3 nucleotides read TGTGCCAGCAGCCAAGACCCAGGGGGCGGAGGGACTGAAGCTTTCTTT. The gene calls are TRBV4-2 and TRBJ1-1; 8 positions match TRBD1. Germline V gene data show CDR1 as LGHNA and CDR2 as YNFKEQ. V lost 0 bases and J lost 5; bases outside the gene matches: 8. The CDR3 spans 16 residues.